This TCR beta chain was identified in a study of radiotherapy plus CTLA-4 blockade in lung cancer. Sequencing used immunoSEQ multiplex PCR; TCRdb keeps in-frame clones, though not all of them. Of 70,000 to 85,000 clones in the sample, roughly 80% were seen once. This clone appeared a few times. Sequenced here: peripheral blood, sampled from a patient treated with radiotherapy plus ipilimumab. This TCR derives from a human donor with non-small cell lung cancer whose response to radiotherapy plus ipilimumab could not be evaluated.

The CDR3 sequence: CASSRRFTETQYF. The CDR3 bases are TGTGCCAGCAGCCGTAGATTTACGGAGACCCAGTACTTC. V usage is TRBV7-3 and J usage is TRBJ2-5; unclear D gene. The V gene lost 5 bases and the J gene lost 5 bases, with 12 bases spanning the gap. This CDR3 comprises 13 residues. Germline values: CDR1 SGHTA, CDR2 FQGTGA.